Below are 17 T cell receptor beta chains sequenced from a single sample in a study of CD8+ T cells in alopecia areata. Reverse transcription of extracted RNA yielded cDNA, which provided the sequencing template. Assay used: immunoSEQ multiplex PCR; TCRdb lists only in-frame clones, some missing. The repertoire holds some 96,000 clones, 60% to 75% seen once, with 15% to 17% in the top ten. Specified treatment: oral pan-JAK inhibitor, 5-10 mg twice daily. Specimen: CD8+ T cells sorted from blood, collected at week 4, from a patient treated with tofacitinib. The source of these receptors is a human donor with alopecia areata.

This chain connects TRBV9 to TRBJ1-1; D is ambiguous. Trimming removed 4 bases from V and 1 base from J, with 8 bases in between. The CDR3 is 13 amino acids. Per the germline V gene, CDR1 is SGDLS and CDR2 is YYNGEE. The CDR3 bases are TGTGCCAGCAGCATTCACTGGAACACTGAAGCTTTCTTT. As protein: CASSIHWNTEAFF.

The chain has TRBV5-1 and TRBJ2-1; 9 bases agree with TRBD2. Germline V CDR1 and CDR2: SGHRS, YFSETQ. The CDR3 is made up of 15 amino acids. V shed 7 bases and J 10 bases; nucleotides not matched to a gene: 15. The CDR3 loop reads CASFSPSGRSTEQFF. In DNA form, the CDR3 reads TGCGCCAGCTTCTCCCCAAGCGGGAGGAGCACGGAGCAGTTCTTC.

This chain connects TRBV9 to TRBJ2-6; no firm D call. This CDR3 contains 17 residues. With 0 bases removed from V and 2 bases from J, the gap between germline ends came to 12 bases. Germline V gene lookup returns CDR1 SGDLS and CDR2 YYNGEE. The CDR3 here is CASSVGSLNPGANVLTF. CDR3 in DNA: TGTGCCAGCAGCGTAGGGAGTTTGAACCCTGGGGCCAACGTCCTGACTTTC. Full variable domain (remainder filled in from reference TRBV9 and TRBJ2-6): DSGVTQTPKHLITATGQRVTLRCSPRSGDLSVYWYQQSLDQGLQFLIQYYNGEERAKGNILERFSAQQFPDLHSELNLSSLELGDSALYFCASSVGSLNPGANVLTFGAGSRLTVL.

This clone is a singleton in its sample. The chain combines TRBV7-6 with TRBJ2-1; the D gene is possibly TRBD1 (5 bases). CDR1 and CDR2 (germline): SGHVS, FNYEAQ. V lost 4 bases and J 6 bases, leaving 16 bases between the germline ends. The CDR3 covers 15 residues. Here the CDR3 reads CASSSRQTYGNEQFF. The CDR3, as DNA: TGTGCCAGCAGCTCGAGACAGACCTACGGCAATGAGCAGTTCTTC.

The CDR3 protein is CASSSGADRGETQYF. The CDR3 DNA reads as TGTGCCAGCAGCTCCGGAGCCGACAGGGGAGAGACCCAGTACTTC. This chain uses TRBV11-2 with TRBJ2-5; 8 positions match TRBD1. The CDR3 runs to 15 residues. The V gene end was trimmed by 4 bases and the J gene end by 4 bases; junction bases not matched to a gene: 8. Germline V lookup: CDR1 SGHAT, CDR2 FQNNGV.

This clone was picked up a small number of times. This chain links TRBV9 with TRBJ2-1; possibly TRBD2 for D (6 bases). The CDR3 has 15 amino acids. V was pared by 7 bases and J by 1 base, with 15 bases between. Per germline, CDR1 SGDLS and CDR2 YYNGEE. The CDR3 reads CASASRDLSYNEQFF. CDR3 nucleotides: TGTGCCAGCGCATCCCGGGACTTATCCTACAATGAGCAGTTCTTC.

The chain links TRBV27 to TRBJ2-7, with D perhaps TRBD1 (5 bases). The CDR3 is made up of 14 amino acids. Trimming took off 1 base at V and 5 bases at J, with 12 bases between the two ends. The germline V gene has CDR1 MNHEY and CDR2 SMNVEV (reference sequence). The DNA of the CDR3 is TGTGCCAGCAGTTTATTGGGGCACCTCGACGAGCAGTACTTC. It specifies CASSLLGHLDEQYF.

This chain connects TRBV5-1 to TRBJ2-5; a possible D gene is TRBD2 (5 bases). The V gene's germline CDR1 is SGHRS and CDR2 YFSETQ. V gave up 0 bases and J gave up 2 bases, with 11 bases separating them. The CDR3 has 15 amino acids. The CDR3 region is CASSLGGLPQETQYF. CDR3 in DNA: TGCGCCAGCAGCTTGGGAGGACTCCCGCAAGAGACCCAGTACTTC.

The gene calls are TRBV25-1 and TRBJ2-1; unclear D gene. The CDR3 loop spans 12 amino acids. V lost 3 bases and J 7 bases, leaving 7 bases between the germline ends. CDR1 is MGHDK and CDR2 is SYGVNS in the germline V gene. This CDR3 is CASSDLGNEQFF. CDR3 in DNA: TGTGCCAGCAGTGACCTAGGTAATGAGCAGTTCTTC.

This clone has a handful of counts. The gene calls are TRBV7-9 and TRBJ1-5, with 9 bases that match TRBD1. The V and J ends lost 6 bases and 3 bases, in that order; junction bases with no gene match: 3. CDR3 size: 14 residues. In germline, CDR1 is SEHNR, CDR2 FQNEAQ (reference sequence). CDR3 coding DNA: TGTGCCAGCAGAGGGACAGGGATCAATCAGCCCCAGCATTTT. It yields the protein CASRGTGINQPQHF. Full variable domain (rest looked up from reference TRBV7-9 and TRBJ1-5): DTGVSQNPRHKITKRGQNVTFRCDPISEHNRLYWYRQTLGQGPEFLTYFQNEAQLEKSRLLSDRFSAERPKGSFSTLEIQRTEQGDSAMYLCASRGTGINQPQHFGDGTRLSIL.

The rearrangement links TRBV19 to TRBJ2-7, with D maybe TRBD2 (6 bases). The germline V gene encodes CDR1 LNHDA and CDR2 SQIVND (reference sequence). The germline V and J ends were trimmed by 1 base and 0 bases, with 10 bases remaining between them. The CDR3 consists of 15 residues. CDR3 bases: TGTGCCAGTAGTATAGGGGGAGGTTCCTCCTACGAGCAGTACTTC. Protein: CASSIGGGSSYEQYF.

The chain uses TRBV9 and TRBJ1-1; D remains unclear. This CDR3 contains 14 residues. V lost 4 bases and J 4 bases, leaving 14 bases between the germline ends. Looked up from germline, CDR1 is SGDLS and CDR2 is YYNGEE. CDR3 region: CASSPFPSSTEAFF. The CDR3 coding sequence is TGTGCCAGCAGCCCATTCCCTTCGAGCACTGAAGCTTTCTTT.

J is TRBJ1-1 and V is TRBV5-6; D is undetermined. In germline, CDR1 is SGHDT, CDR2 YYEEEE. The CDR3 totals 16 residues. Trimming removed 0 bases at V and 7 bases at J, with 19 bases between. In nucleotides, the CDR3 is TGTGCCAGCAGCTTGGCTGGGATTTACTCTACGGATGAAGCTTTCTTT. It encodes CASSLAGIYSTDEAFF.

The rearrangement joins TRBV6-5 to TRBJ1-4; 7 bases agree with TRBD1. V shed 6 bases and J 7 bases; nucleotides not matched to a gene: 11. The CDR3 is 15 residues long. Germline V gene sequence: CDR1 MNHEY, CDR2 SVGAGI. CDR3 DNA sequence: TGTGCCAGCAGCTCCTCAGGGGGGTACATTGAAAAACTGTTTTTT. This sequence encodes CASSSSGGYIEKLFF.

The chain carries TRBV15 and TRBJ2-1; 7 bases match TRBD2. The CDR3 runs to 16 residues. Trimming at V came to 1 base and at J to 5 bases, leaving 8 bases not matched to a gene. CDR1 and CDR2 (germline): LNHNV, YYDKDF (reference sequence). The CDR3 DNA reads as TGTGCCACCAGCAGAGTCGTGAGGGAGGGAAACAATGAGCAGTTCTTC. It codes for CATSRVVREGNNEQFF.

CDR3: CASSFTLGSPYEQYF. CDR3 DNA: TGTGCCAGCAGCTTTACCTTGGGTTCGCCCTACGAGCAGTACTTC. J is TRBJ2-7 and V is TRBV13, with D unclear. The CDR3 covers 15 residues. The V end was cut by 3 bases, the J end by 2 bases, with 14 bases between. Germline V gene lookup returns CDR1 PRHDT and CDR2 FYEKMQ (reference sequence). The full variable domain, rest sourced from reference TRBV13 and TRBJ2-7, is AAGVIQSPRHLIKEKRETATLKCYPIPRHDTVYWYQQGPGQDPQFLISFYEKMQSDKGSIPDRFSAQQFSDYHSELNMSSLELGDSALYFCASSFTLGSPYEQYFGPGTRLTVT.

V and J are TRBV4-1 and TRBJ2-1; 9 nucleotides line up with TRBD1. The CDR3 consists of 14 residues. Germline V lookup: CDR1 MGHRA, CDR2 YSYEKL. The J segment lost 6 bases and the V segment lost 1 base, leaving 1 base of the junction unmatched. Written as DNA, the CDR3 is TGCGCCAGCAGCCAAGTACAGGGGGCCAATGAGCAGTTCTTC. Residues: CASSQVQGANEQFF.